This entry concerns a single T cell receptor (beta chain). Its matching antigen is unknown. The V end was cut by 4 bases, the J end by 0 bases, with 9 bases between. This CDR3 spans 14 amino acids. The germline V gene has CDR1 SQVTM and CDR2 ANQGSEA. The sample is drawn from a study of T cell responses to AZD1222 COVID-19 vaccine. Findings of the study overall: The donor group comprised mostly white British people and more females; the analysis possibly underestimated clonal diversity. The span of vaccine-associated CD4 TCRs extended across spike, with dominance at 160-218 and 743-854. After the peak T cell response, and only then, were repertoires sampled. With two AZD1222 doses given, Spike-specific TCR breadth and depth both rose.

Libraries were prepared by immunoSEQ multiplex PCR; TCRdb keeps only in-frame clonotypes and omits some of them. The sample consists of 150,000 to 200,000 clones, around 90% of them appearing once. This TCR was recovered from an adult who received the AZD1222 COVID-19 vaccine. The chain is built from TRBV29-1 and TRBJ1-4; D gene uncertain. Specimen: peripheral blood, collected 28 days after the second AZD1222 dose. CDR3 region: CSVASGTTNEKLFF. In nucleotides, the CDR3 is TGCAGCGTTGCCTCGGGGACAACTAATGAAAAACTGTTTTTT.